This T cell receptor beta chain appears in the sequencing data of a study of control samples from healthy donors and cancer patients. The protocol was immunoSEQ multiplex PCR, while the TCRdb copy is restricted to in-frame clones and leaves out a portion. The sample shows around 130,000 clones, approximately 90% of them seen only once. This CDR3 contains 13 residues. Germline CDR1 reads SNHLY; CDR2 reads FYNNEI. The V and J ends lost 1 base and 7 bases, in that order; junction bases with no gene match: 0. The chain is built from TRBV2 and TRBJ1-2; 10 positions match TRBD1. The receptor was derived from a man younger than 45 in good health. The sample comprised blood. The CDR3 sequence is CASSEGTGGGYTF. The CDR3 DNA sequence: TGTGCCAGCAGTGAAGGGACAGGGGGTGGCTACACCTTC.